The next 26 T cell receptor beta chains were all read from a single sample in a study of T cells in localized non-small cell lung cancer. Using immunoSEQ multiplex PCR, the repertoire was profiled, and TCRdb retains in-frame clones only, with some absent. The profile shows about 79,000 clones, 85% to 90% of them singletons. This specimen consisted of peripheral blood, obtained before any cancer treatment. These receptors were obtained from a woman aged 40-69 years with stage I squamous cell lung carcinoma.

The chain links TRBV6-4 to TRBJ1-4; 8 bases agree with TRBD1. The CDR3 has 13 amino acids. Germline assignment: CDR1 MRHNA and CDR2 SNTAGT. The V segment lost 8 bases and the J segment 3 bases; nucleotides outside the gene matches: 2. CDR3 sequence: CASQGAANEKLFF. Here the CDR3 DNA reads TGTGCCAGCCAGGGGGCTGCTAATGAAAAACTGTTTTTT.

The chain couples TRBV4-1 to TRBJ1-2; 9 bases are a match to TRBD1. The CDR3 runs to 18 residues. V lost 1 base and J lost 2; bases outside the gene matches: 11. Germline CDR1 MGHRA, CDR2 YSYEKL. CDR3 in amino acids: CASSQALTRDRGNYGYTF. DNA of the CDR3: TGCGCCAGCAGCCAAGCCTTGACCCGTGACAGGGGGAACTATGGCTACACCTTC.

V and J are TRBV19 and TRBJ2-5; a weak D match, TRBD2 (6 bases). V lost 3 bases and J 5 bases, leaving 13 bases between the germline ends. Germline V gene lookup returns CDR1 LNHDA and CDR2 SQIVND (reference sequence). This CDR3 contains 14 residues. The CDR3 DNA sequence: TGTGCCAGTAGTATTGCGGGGCGCGGGGAGACCCAGTACTTC. It yields the protein CASSIAGRGETQYF.

The chain has TRBV6-5 and TRBJ1-1; TRBD1 is a possible D gene (5 bases). CDR3 size: 13 residues. The germline CDR1 and CDR2 sequences are MNHEY and SVGAGI. The V end was cut by 4 bases, the J end by 11 bases, with 17 bases between. The CDR3 region is CASSSRGQGEAFF. CDR3 DNA: TGTGCCAGCAGTTCCCGTGGTCAAGGGGAGGCTTTCTTT.

V is TRBV19 and J is TRBJ1-5; 8 positions match TRBD1. The CDR3 has 17 residues. The germline V gene has CDR1 LNHDA and CDR2 SQIVND (reference sequence). V dropped 4 bases and J dropped 2; count of bases not matched to a gene: 10. CDR3 residues: CASSTRTGKFGNQPQHF. The CDR3 coding sequence is TGTGCCAGTAGTACACGGACAGGGAAGTTTGGCAATCAGCCCCAGCATTTT. The whole variable domain, filled in from reference TRBV19 and TRBJ1-5, reads DGGITQSPKYLFRKEGQNVTLSCEQNLNHDAMYWYRQDPGQGLRLIYYSQIVNDFQKGDIAEGYSVSREKKESFPLTVTSAQKNPTAFYLCASSTRTGKFGNQPQHFGDGTRLSIL.

The chain is built from TRBV19 and TRBJ1-6; D is uncertain. This CDR3 contains 14 residues. CDR1 LNHDA and CDR2 SQIVND come from the germline V gene (reference sequence). Trimming pared 3 bases from V and 5 bases from J, leaving 8 bases between. The chain's CDR3 is CASSIGQDNSPLHF. For the CDR3, the DNA is TGTGCCAGTAGTATCGGGCAGGATAATTCACCCCTCCACTTT.

The chain employs TRBV6-5 and TRBJ1-1, with D uncertain. The CDR3 spans 11 residues. Germline CDR1 reads MNHEY; CDR2 reads SVGAGI. Trimming pared 7 bases from V and 6 bases from J, leaving 9 bases between. The CDR3 sequence is CASTRGPEAFF. DNA for the CDR3: TGTGCCAGCACCCGAGGTCCTGAAGCTTTCTTT.

CDR3 bases: TGTGCCAGCTCCGGGTTGGGTAATTCACCCCTCCACTTT. It encodes CASSGLGNSPLHF. This chain joins TRBV2 and TRBJ1-6; D ambiguous. Trimming removed 8 bases from V and 6 bases from J, with 11 bases in between. Germline-derived CDR1 and CDR2 are SNHLY and FYNNEI. The CDR3 is 13 residues long. The full variable domain, in which reference TRBV2 and TRBJ1-6 provide the parts outside the CDR3, is EPEVTQTPSHQVTQMGQEVILRCVPISNHLYFYWYRQILGQKVEFLVSFYNNEISEKSEIFDDQFSVERPDGSNFTLKIRSTKLEDSAMYFCASSGLGNSPLHFGNGTRLTVT.

The gene calls are TRBV11-2 and TRBJ2-7; D possibly corresponds to TRBD1 (6 bases). Germline V gene lookup returns CDR1 SGHAT and CDR2 FQNNGV. The CDR3 loop spans 13 amino acids. The V gene lost 0 bases and the J gene lost 7 bases, with 10 bases spanning the gap. In DNA, the CDR3 is TGTGCCAGCAGCTTAGAGTGGGGGCGGGAGCAGTACTTC. Translating gives CASSLEWGREQYF.

The count of this clone is one. J is TRBJ2-1 and V is TRBV7-3; D is unclear. CDR1 is SGHTA, CDR2 FQGTGA, per germline. V was cut by 0 bases and J by 5 bases, with 5 bases left in between. This CDR3 has 13 residues. The CDR3 region has the DNA TGTGCCAGCAGCTTAACGTATGACAATGAGCAGTTCTTC. Translating gives CASSLTYDNEQFF.

The CDR3 protein is CASSSKPGPPGPTGELFF. CDR3 DNA sequence: TGTGCCAGCAGCTCTAAGCCGGGACCCCCCGGTCCAACCGGGGAGCTGTTTTTT. V and J are TRBV9 and TRBJ2-2; the D call may be TRBD1 or TRBD2 (5 bases each). The germline CDR1 and CDR2 sequences are SGDLS and YYNGEE. Trimming cost V 4 bases and J 5 bases, with 24 bases left between them. This CDR3 region has 18 residues. The whole variable domain, filled in from reference TRBV9 and TRBJ2-2, reads DSGVTQTPKHLITATGQRVTLRCSPRSGDLSVYWYQQSLDQGLQFLIQYYNGEERAKGNILERFSAQQFPDLHSELNLSSLELGDSALYFCASSSKPGPPGPTGELFFGEGSRLTVL.

The rearrangement links TRBV29-1 to TRBJ2-1; tentatively, D is TRBD2 (7 bases). V was shortened by 1 base and J by 5 bases, with 12 bases between the two germline ends. Germline lookup yields CDR1 SQVTM and CDR2 ANQGSEA. This CDR3 comprises 14 residues. CDR3 sequence: CSVEAGGPHNEQFF. In DNA form, the CDR3 reads TGCAGCGTTGAAGCGGGGGGCCCACACAATGAGCAGTTCTTC.

This chain joins TRBV5-3 and TRBJ1-6; TRBD1 matches at 8 bases. TRBV5-3 is an ORF, with its function uncertain. CDR3 length: 17 residues. The V segment lost 1 base and the J segment 7 bases; nucleotides outside the gene matches: 10. CDR3 sequence: CARSLCSTGQGNSPLHF. The CDR3 DNA is TGTGCCAGAAGCTTGTGCTCGACAGGACAGGGAAATTCACCCCTCCACTTT.

This chain links TRBV27 with TRBJ2-1; TRBD2 agrees at 7 bases. The V and J ends lost 5 bases and 3 bases, in that order; junction bases with no gene match: 7. Germline-derived CDR1 and CDR2 are MNHEY and SMNVEV (reference sequence). The CDR3 loop spans 15 amino acids. DNA for the CDR3: TGTGCCAGCAGTCGCAGCGCGGGGGACTACAATGAGCAGTTCTTC. Protein: CASSRSAGDYNEQFF.

This chain joins TRBV6-1 and TRBJ1-1; D is perhaps TRBD1 (6 bases). The CDR3 is 14 residues long. V dropped 8 bases and J dropped 0 bases, with 13 bases sitting between them. CDR1 is MNHNS, CDR2 SASEGT, per germline. The DNA for the CDR3 is TGTGCCAGCTTACCAGGGGTCATGAACACTGAAGCTTTCTTT. Its translation is CASLPGVMNTEAFF.

The table lists this clone with a few counts. The chain uses TRBV2 and TRBJ1-1, with D unresolved. The CDR3 is 12 amino acids. Germline CDR1 is SNHLY and CDR2 is FYNNEI. V lost 5 bases, J lost 2 bases, and 6 bases lay in between. Written as DNA, the CDR3 is TGTGCCAGCAGTAGAAGTAACACTGAAGCTTTCTTT. Amino acid sequence: CASSRSNTEAFF.

This clone was seen once. V and J are TRBV5-1 and TRBJ2-7; 7 nucleotides agree with TRBD1. The ends lost 4 bases at V and 5 bases at J; junction bases unmatched: 9. The CDR3 runs 14 residues. CDR1 is SGHRS, CDR2 YFSETQ, per germline. CDR3 sequence reads: CASSQKRGRNEQYF. In DNA, the CDR3 is TGCGCCAGCAGCCAAAAGAGGGGGCGCAACGAGCAGTACTTC.

The rearrangement joins TRBV6-6 to TRBJ1-1, with TRBD1 matching 11 bases. CDR1 is MNHNY and CDR2 is SVGAGI in the germline V gene (reference sequence). This CDR3 has 14 residues. J lost 3 bases, V lost 6 bases, and 3 bases had no gene match. The CDR3 nucleotides are TGTGCCAGCAGATGGGACAGGGGGGACACTGAAGCTTTCTTT. Protein product: CASRWDRGDTEAFF.

V gene TRBV2 combines with J gene TRBJ1-2; D possibly corresponds to TRBD1 (5 bases). Germline values: CDR1 SNHLY, CDR2 FYNNEI. Trimming removed 5 bases at V and 6 bases at J, with 7 bases between. CDR3 length equals 11 residues. This CDR3 is CASSQGHGYTF. The CDR3 bases are TGTGCCAGCAGTCAGGGTCATGGCTACACCTTC.

This chain uses TRBV30 with TRBJ2-7, with 7 nucleotides matching TRBD1. CDR1 is GTSNPN and CDR2 is SVGIG in the germline V gene (reference sequence). This CDR3 is built from 12 residues. With 5 bases clipped from V and 4 bases from J, the junction kept 5 bases outside the gene matches. CDR3 residues: CAWGDSRYEQYF. As DNA, the CDR3 is TGTGCCTGGGGGGACAGTCGTTACGAGCAGTACTTC.

This chain joins TRBV30 and TRBJ2-3; 9 nucleotides match TRBD2. This CDR3 region has 15 residues. Germline CDR1 and CDR2: GTSNPN and SVGIG (reference sequence). The J segment lost 1 base and the V segment lost 4 bases, leaving 6 bases of the junction unmatched. CDR3 sequence (DNA): TGTGCCTGGACCCCGGGACTAGCACGCACAGATACGCAGTATTTT. Amino acids: CAWTPGLARTDTQYF.

The chain employs TRBV6-1 and TRBJ1-1; D perhaps matches TRBD1 (5 bases). The CDR3 runs 13 residues. Between the trimmed V and J ends, which lost 4 bases and 5 bases, there was a span of 11 bases. Germline V gives CDR1 MNHNS, CDR2 SASEGT. CDR3 amino acids: CASSGRVMTEAFF. The CDR3 DNA sequence: TGTGCCAGCAGTGGCAGGGTGATGACTGAAGCTTTCTTT.

This sequence joins TRBV9 and TRBJ1-3; D not certain. CDR3 size: 13 residues. V gave up 4 bases and J gave up 4 bases, with 9 bases separating them. Germline assignment: CDR1 SGDLS and CDR2 YYNGEE. The CDR3 coding sequence is TGTGCCAGCAGCCCCACCGAGGGAAACACCATATATTTT. This translates into CASSPTEGNTIYF.

The genes are TRBV30 and TRBJ1-1; 7 bases agree with TRBD1. After removal of 3 bases from V and 11 bases from J, the junction contained 12 bases not matched to a gene. The CDR3 is 13 amino acids. Germline CDR1 GTSNPN, CDR2 SVGIG (reference sequence). The CDR3 DNA reads TGTGCCTGGAGACCATTACAGGGGAGGCAGGCTTTCTTT. Its translation: CAWRPLQGRQAFF.

The CDR3 region is CASSPGLSETQYF. Written as DNA, the CDR3 is TGTGCCAGCAGCCCCGGACTGAGCGAGACCCAGTACTTC. The chain combines TRBV5-6 with TRBJ2-5, with a weak D call TRBD2 (5 bases). This CDR3 region has 13 residues. V gave up 4 bases and J gave up 5 bases, with 12 bases separating them. Germline V gene lookup returns CDR1 SGHDT and CDR2 YYEEEE.

The rearrangement uses TRBV2 and TRBJ2-7; TRBD2 matches 10 bases. The germline V gene has CDR1 SNHLY and CDR2 FYNNEI. The CDR3 is 15 residues long. After removal of 4 bases from V and 4 bases from J, the junction contained 7 bases not matched to a gene. CDR3 sequence reads: CASSGSPGLAYEQYF. The CDR3, as DNA: TGTGCCAGCAGTGGGTCACCGGGACTAGCGTACGAGCAGTACTTC.